This entry lists 10 T cell receptor beta chains sequenced from one sample in a study of blood T cell repertoires in COVID-19. Some clones are missing from TCRdb's copy, which holds only in-frame ones; the method was immunoSEQ multiplex PCR. The sample carries 120,000 to 150,000 clones, about nine tenths recorded once. The sample comprised peripheral blood. Receptor source: a man in his fifties or sixties with active or convalescent COVID-19.

This rearrangement joins TRBV9 to TRBJ1-6, with D possibly TRBD1 on 6 matching bases. Trimming removed 0 bases at V and 5 bases at J, with 9 bases between. This CDR3 is 15 amino acids long. Germline CDR1 reads SGDLS; CDR2 reads YYNGEE. DNA for the CDR3: TGTGCCAGCAGCGTAGTAGGGGGAGATAATTCACCCCTCCACTTT. Protein product: CASSVVGGDNSPLHF.

The CDR3 region is CASSQGLAGGNEQFF. The CDR3 DNA follows: TGCGCCAGCAGCCAGGGACTAGCGGGAGGAAATGAGCAGTTCTTC. This chain connects TRBV5-1 to TRBJ2-1; 15 bases align to TRBD2. J gave up 7 bases and V 4 bases, and 3 bases lay outside the gene matches. The germline CDR1 and CDR2 sequences are SGHRS and YFSETQ. This CDR3 is built from 15 residues. The full variable domain, in which reference TRBV5-1 and TRBJ2-1 provide the parts outside the CDR3, is KAGVTQTPRYLIKTRGQQVTLSCSPISGHRSVSWYQQTPGQGLQFLFEYFSETQRNKGNFPGRFSGRQFSNSRSEMNVSTLELGDSALYLCASSQGLAGGNEQFFGPGTRLTVL.

The chain employs TRBV7-2 and TRBJ2-7, with 10 bases lining up with TRBD2. Losses at the gene ends were 2 bases for V and 7 bases for J; bases not matched to a gene: 14. The CDR3 length is 17 residues. CDR1 is SGHTA and CDR2 is FQGNSA in the germline V gene. CDR3 in amino acids: CASSLWIAGGDRGEQYF. The CDR3 DNA follows: TGTGCCAGCAGCTTATGGATAGCGGGAGGAGACCGCGGAGAGCAGTACTTC.

This clone was detected once. The rearrangement links TRBV19 to TRBJ1-2; TRBD1 agrees at 12 bases. Losses at the gene ends were 7 bases for V and 6 bases for J; bases not matched to a gene: 6. Germline V gives CDR1 LNHDA, CDR2 SQIVND (reference sequence). The CDR3 extends over 14 amino acids. CDR3 in DNA: TGTGCCAGTATCGGGGACAGGGGGCTAAATGGCTACACCTTC. Translated, it gives CASIGDRGLNGYTF.

This sequence joins TRBV9 and TRBJ2-5; 13 nucleotides align to TRBD2. The trim removed 4 bases at V and 4 bases at J, leaving 1 base unmatched. This CDR3 has 14 amino acids. Per the germline V gene, CDR1 is SGDLS and CDR2 is YYNGEE. The CDR3 sequence is CASSRTSGGETQYF. CDR3 nucleotide sequence: TGTGCCAGCAGCAGGACTAGCGGGGGAGAGACCCAGTACTTC.

J is TRBJ2-6 and V is TRBV30, with TRBD2 as a possible D gene (5 bases). V lost 3 bases and J lost 1, with 10 bases in between. The CDR3 covers 15 residues. Germline CDR1 is GTSNPN and CDR2 is SVGIG (reference sequence). The CDR3 DNA sequence: TGTGCCTGGAGGAGAAGAGGGTCTGGGGCCAACGTCCTGACTTTC. Residues: CAWRRRGSGANVLTF.

The genes are TRBV4-1 and TRBJ2-5; maybe TRBD2 (5 bases). Germline CDR1 and CDR2: MGHRA and YSYEKL. CDR3 length: 15 amino acids. The ends were cut back, 3 bases at V and 5 bases at J, with 16 bases in the middle. This CDR3 reads CASSHLVGVGETQYF. In DNA, the CDR3 is TGCGCCAGCAGCCACCTCGTCGGGGTAGGGGAGACCCAGTACTTC.

The V gene is TRBV10-2, the J gene TRBJ1-6; D is ambiguous. Germline lookup yields CDR1 WSHSY and CDR2 SAAADI. Trimming left V 5 bases short and J 5 bases short, with 7 bases between. There are 13 residues in the CDR3. This chain's CDR3 is CASSPTDNSPLHF. The CDR3 region has the DNA TGCGCCAGCAGTCCTACAGATAATTCACCCCTCCACTTT.

This sequence joins TRBV28 and TRBJ2-1, with TRBD1 matching 9 bases. V shed 8 bases, J shed 4 bases, and the junction held 9 bases outside the gene matches. The CDR3 is made up of 15 amino acids. Germline V CDR1 and CDR2: MDHEN, SYDVKM. CDR3 in amino acids: CASGPGDRDYNEQFF. In nucleotides, the CDR3 is TGTGCCAGCGGCCCCGGGGACAGGGATTACAATGAGCAGTTCTTC.

V usage is TRBV19 and J usage is TRBJ1-1, with TRBD1 matching 8 bases. The germline V gene has CDR1 LNHDA and CDR2 SQIVND (reference sequence). After removal of 2 bases from V and 4 bases from J, the junction contained 3 bases not matched to a gene. This CDR3 region has 14 residues. The CDR3 sequence: CASSIWGQVTEAFF. As DNA, the CDR3 is TGTGCCAGTAGTATATGGGGACAGGTCACTGAAGCTTTCTTT.